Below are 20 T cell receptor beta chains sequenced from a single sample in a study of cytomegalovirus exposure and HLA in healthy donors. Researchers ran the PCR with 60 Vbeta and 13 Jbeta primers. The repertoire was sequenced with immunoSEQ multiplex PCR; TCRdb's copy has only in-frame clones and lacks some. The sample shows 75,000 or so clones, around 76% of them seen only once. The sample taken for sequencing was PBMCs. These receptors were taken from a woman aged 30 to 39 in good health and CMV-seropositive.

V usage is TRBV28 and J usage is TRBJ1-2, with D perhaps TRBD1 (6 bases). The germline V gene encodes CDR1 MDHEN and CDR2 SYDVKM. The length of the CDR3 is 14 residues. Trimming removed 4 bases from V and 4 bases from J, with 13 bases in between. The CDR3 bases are TGTGCCAGCAGTTCCCGGACAGAGATCTATGGCTACACCTTC. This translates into CASSSRTEIYGYTF.

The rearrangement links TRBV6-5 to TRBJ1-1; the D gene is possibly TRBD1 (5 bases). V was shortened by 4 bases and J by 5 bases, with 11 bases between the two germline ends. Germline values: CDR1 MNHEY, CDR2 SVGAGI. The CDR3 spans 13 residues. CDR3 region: CASSLWQGTEAFF. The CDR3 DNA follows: TGTGCCAGCAGTTTATGGCAGGGAACTGAAGCTTTCTTT.

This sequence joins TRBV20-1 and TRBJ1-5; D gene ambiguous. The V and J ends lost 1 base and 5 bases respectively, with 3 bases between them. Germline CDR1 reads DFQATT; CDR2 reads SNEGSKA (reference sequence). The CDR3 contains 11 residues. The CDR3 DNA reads TGCAGTGCTAGAGGCGATCAGCCCCAGCATTTT. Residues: CSARGDQPQHF.

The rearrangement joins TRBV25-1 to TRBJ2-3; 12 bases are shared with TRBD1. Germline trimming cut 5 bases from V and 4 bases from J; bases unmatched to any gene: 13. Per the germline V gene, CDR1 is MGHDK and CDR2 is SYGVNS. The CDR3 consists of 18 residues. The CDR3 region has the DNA TGTGCCAGCAGTTCGGGACAGGGGGCGAAAGAACCCCCAGATACGCAGTATTTT. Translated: CASSSGQGAKEPPDTQYF.

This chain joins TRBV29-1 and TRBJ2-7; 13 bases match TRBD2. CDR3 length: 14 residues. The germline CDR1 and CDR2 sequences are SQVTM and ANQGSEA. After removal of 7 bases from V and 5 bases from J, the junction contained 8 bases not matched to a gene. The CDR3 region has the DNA TGCAGCGCCAGGACTAGCGGGAGTGTCGACGAGCAGTACTTC. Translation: CSARTSGSVDEQYF.

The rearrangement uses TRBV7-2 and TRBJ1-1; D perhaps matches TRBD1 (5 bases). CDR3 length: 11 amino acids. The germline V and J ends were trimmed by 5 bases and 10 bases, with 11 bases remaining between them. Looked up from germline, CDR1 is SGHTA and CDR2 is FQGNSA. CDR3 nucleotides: TGTGCCAGCAGCCCAGGGAGGGTAGCTTTCTTT. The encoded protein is CASSPGRVAFF.

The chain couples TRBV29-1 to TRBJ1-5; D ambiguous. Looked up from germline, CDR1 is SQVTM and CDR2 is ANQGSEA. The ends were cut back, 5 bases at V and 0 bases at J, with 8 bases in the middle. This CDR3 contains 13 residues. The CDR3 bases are TGCAGCGTTCGGGTTGATAGCAATCAGCCCCAGCATTTT. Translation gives CSVRVDSNQPQHF.

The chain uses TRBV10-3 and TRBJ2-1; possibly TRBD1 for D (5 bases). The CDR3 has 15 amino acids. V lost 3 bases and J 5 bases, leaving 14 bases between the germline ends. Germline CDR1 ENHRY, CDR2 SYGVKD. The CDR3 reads CAISERQGMNNEQFF. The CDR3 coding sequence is TGTGCCATCAGTGAACGCCAGGGCATGAACAATGAGCAGTTCTTC.

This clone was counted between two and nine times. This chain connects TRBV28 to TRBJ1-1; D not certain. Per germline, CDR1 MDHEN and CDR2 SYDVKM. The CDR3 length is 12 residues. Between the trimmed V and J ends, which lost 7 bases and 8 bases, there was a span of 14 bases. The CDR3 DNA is TGTGCCAGCAAAGAGGCAAATCTCGAAGCTTTCTTT. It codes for CASKEANLEAFF.

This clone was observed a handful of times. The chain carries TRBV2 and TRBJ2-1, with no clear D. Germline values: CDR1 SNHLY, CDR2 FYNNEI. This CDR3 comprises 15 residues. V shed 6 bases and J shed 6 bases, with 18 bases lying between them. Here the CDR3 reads CASRATPRMGNEQFF. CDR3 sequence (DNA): TGTGCCAGCAGGGCTACTCCGAGGATGGGCAATGAGCAGTTCTTC.

The CDR3 loop reads CASSEPGLAVYNEQFF. The CDR3 DNA follows: TGTGCCAGCAGTGAACCGGGACTAGCAGTTTACAATGAGCAGTTCTTC. The chain employs TRBV2 and TRBJ2-1, with 9 bases that match TRBD2. Germline V CDR1 and CDR2: SNHLY, FYNNEI. This CDR3 region has 16 residues. V lost 2 bases to trimming and J lost 4 bases; unmatched junction nucleotides: 6.

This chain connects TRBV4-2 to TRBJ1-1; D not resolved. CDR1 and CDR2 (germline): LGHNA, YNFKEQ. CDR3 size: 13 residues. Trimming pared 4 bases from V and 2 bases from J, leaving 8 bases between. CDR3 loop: CASSPRENTEAFF. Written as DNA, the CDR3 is TGTGCCAGCAGCCCCCGGGAAAACACTGAAGCTTTCTTT.

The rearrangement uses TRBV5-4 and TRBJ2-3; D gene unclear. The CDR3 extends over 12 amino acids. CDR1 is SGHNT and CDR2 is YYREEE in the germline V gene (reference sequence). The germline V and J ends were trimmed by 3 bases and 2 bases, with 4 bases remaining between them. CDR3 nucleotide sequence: TGTGCCAGCAGCTCAAACACAGATACGCAGTATTTT. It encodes CASSSNTDTQYF. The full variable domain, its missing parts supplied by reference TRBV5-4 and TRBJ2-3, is ETGVTQSPTHLIKTRGQQVTLRCSSQSGHNTVSWYQQALGQGPQFIFQYYREEENGRGNFPPRFSGLQFPNYSSELNVNALELDDSALYLCASSSNTDTQYFGPGTRLTVL.

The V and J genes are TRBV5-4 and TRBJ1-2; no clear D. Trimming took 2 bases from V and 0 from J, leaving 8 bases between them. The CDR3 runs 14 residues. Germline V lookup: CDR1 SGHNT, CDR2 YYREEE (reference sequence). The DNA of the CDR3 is TGTGCCAGCAGCTTTCCGGGGACTAACTATGGCTACACCTTC. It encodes CASSFPGTNYGYTF.

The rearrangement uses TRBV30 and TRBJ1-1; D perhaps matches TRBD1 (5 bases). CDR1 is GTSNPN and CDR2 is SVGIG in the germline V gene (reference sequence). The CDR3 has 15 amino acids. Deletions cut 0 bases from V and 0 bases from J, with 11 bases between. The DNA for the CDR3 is TGTGCCTGGAGTGTACTGCAGGGCCTGAACACTGAAGCTTTCTTT. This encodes CAWSVLQGLNTEAFF.

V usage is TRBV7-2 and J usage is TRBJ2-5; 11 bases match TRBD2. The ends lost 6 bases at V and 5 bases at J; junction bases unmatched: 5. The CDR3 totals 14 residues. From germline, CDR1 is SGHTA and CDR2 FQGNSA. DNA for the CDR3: TGTGCCAGCAGTATTAGCGGGAGGGCGGAGACCCAGTACTTC. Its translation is CASSISGRAETQYF.

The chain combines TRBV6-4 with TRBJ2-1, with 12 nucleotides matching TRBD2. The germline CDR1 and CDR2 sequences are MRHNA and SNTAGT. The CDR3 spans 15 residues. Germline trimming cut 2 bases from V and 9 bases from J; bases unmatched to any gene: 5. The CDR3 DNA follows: TGTGCCAGCAGTGACCTAGCGGGAGGGCCGGGTGAGCAGTTCTTC. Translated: CASSDLAGGPGEQFF.

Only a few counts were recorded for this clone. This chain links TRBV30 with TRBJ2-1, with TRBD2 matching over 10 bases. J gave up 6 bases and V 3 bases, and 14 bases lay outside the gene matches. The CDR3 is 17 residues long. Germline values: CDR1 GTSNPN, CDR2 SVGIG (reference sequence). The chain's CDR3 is CAWSAVSGRARFNEQFF. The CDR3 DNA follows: TGTGCCTGGAGCGCTGTGAGCGGGAGGGCCCGTTTCAATGAGCAGTTCTTC.

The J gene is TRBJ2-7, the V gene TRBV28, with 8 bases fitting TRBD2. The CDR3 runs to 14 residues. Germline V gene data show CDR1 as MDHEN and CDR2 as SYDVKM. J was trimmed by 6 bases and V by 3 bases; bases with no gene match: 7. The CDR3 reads CASSFTGGPSEQYF. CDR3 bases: TGTGCCAGCAGTTTTACGGGAGGGCCCAGCGAGCAGTACTTC. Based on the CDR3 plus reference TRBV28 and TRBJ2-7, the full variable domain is DVKVTQSSRYLVKRTGEKVFLECVQDMDHENMFWYRQDPGLGLRLIYFSYDVKMKEKGDIPEGYSVSREKKERFSLILESASTNQTSMYLCASSFTGGPSEQYFGPGTRLTVT.

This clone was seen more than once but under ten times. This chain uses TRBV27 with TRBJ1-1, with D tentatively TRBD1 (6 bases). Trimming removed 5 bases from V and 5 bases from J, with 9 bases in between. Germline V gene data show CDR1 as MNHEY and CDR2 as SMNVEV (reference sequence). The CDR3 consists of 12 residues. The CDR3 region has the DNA TGTGCCAGCAGTCAACAGGGAACTGAAGCTTTCTTT. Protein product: CASSQQGTEAFF.